These T cell receptor beta chains were read from a single sample in a study of cytomegalovirus exposure and HLA in healthy donors. Repertoires were generated with immunoSEQ multiplex PCR, while TCRdb's copy carries only in-frame clones and drops some. The sample includes around 200,000 clones, over 75% seen only once; the top ten take roughly 6%. The sequencing input was PBMCs. These receptors all come from a man aged 40-49 years in good health and CMV-seropositive. Each CDR3 is given with its conserved first and last residue. D genes are given only for firm matches. Size is omitted from some rows. Given values are once, few, many or a class for expanded clones.

TGTGCCAGCAGCTTAGAGGGGGCTGGCACTGAAGCTTTCTTT CASSLEGAGTEAFF TRBJ1-1 TRBD1 TRBV7-9 -
TGTGCCAGCAGCGCGGGGACAGGGAGAACCGGGGAGCTGTTTTTT CASSAGTGRTGELFF TRBJ2-2 TRBD1 TRBV7-9 -
TGTGCCAGCAGTGAAAGAGAAGCTACGACGCTAGCGGGGATCAATGAGCAGTTCTTC CASSEREATTLAGINEQFF TRBJ2-1 TRBD2 TRBV2 -
TGTGCCAGCAGCCCAATGGCTCGGGGGGGCACAGATACGCAGTATTTT CASSPMARGGTDTQYF TRBJ2-3 TRBD2 TRBV7-2 -
TGTGCCAGCAGCTTGTTCCCTTCCAGGGGGCTAGGGACCGGGGAGCTGTTTTTT CASSLFPSRGLGTGELFF TRBJ2-2 TRBD1 TRBV5-4 -
TGTGCCAGCTTCGGTGGAGGGCTAGCGGGTTCCTCCTACGAGCAGTACTTC CASFGGGLAGSSYEQYF TRBJ2-7 TRBD2 TRBV2 -
TGCAGCGCTCGGACAGGTAACTCCTACGAGCAGTACTTC CSARTGNSYEQYF TRBJ2-7 TRBD1 TRBV29-1 -
TGTGCCAGCAGTCACGGCTGGGCGGGGAACACTGAAGCTTTCTTT CASSHGWAGNTEAFF TRBJ1-1 - TRBV13 -
TGTGCCAGCAGTGGGGACAGGGTTCCGCAAGAGACCCAGTACTTC CASSGDRVPQETQYF TRBJ2-5 TRBD1 TRBV6-1 few
TGCGCCAGCAGCCCGCGGAAGCTTGGGGGCCAAGTATGGTGGCAAGAGACCCAGTACTTC CASSPRKLGGQVWWQETQYF TRBJ2-5 - TRBV5-1 -
TGTGCCAGCGGGCTAGCGGGGGTAACAGATACGCAGTATTTT CASGLAGVTDTQYF TRBJ2-3 TRBD2 TRBV5-4 -